This T cell receptor (beta chain) is from a study of cytomegalovirus exposure and HLA in healthy donors (dated by TCRdb to about 2017). Regarding the research as a whole: An earlier analysis of roughly 610 of the donors reported about 280 Gb of sequence data and 117 million unique TCR beta sequences obtained from 150 million to 200 million T cells. Roughly 300 gigabases of sequencing data and roughly 90 million unique TCR sequences were included in an early release covering about 700 HLA-typed donors. Of the approximately 400 genotyped donors, approximately 83% fell in the genetic ancestry cluster associated with self-reported Caucasian donors. The study aimed to test whether cataloging public T cell receptors could reveal signatures of past pathogen exposure. The T cell repertoires of 666 subjects were profiled by immunosequencing and related to cytomegalovirus serostatus. A separate validation cohort of roughly 110 different subjects was used in addition to the 666-subject first cohort. To predict cytomegalovirus infection status, the study combined high-throughput TCR immunosequencing, statistical association of individual TCRs with disease status, and machine learning. To study patterns of TCR occurrence, a later analysis re-analyzed previously published TCR beta repertoires from around 670 donors and added high-resolution HLA genotyping. Rather than drawing on any new phenotypic data, the later analysis identified candidate immune exposures from TCR beta sequences and the way those sequences occurred across donors. An earlier analysis of approximately 500 of the donors applied high-throughput TCR beta sequencing to assess whether each TCR beta V gene segment acted as functional or pseudogenic. Donor age, sex, ethnicity and CMV serostatus were compiled together with the repertoire data. In a later genetic analysis, genome-wide SNP genotypes for 398 of the 666 donors were used, and that subset was treated as a discovery cohort. Every repertoire in the discovery cohort had been generated on one and the same sequencing platform. Both class I and class II loci were covered by HLA typing, at four-digit resolution. Typing coverage differed by locus: A, B, C, DRB1 and DQB1 were typed in about 620-640 donors, DQA1 in roughly 510, DPA1 in nearly 610, and DPB1 in 400 to 480. A handful of DR-DQ haplotypes were handled as single units for association and clustering because linkage in the cohort was strong. On average, roughly 250,000 unique TCR beta nucleotide sequences were sequenced per donor among more than 350 genotyped donors of the cohort, with 15% to 20% of those sequences being non-productive.

The table lists this clone with a few counts. It has no known antigen specificity. Base quality data are lacking; no much larger clone is found one base away. The library was generated by the immunoSEQ multiplex PCR assay. For the multiplex PCR, a mixture combining 60 forward primers for TCR Vbeta segments and 13 reverse primers for TCR Jbeta segments was used. A multiplex PCR assay on genomic DNA amplified the CDR3 region of rearranged TCR beta genes. On the Illumina HiSeq System, the amplified TCR beta libraries were sequenced as 87-base-pair reads. The original methods were these. In a later analysis, tens of millions of unique TCR beta chains were counted across the 500 to 700 repertoires, and roughly 11 million of these chains were shared by at least two donors. To remove PCR and sequencing errors, raw reads were error-corrected and collapsed into unique sequences using a nearest-neighbor algorithm that merged closely related sequences. V, D and J gene segments were assigned by aligning CDR3 sequences to IMGT reference sequences. For a sequence to be retained, a match of at least six nucleotides to both a V gene segment and a J gene segment was required. Rearrangements were classified as productive when the CDR3 lacked stop codons and remained in frame with V and J, and all other rearrangements were classified as non-productive. Following IMGT convention, CDR3 was defined as the stretch from the second conserved V-encoded cysteine up to the conserved J-encoded phenylalanine. The earlier analysis of a few hundred of the donors excluded sequences that lacked an unambiguous match to a single V gene segment. In an earlier analysis of approximately 590 of the donors, a V segment was called functional when productive rearrangements were above 56.7%, and segregating when the standard deviation between donors exceeded 5%. A statistical classification framework was built for diagnosing cytomegalovirus status from the catalog of TCR beta chain sequences. V and J gene assignment, in a later analysis, came from comparing TCR nucleotide sequences with IMGT/GENE-DB human TR gene sequences. A later analysis assigned CDR3 sequences and most-parsimonious VDJ recombination scenarios with the TCRdist pipeline. In a later analysis, each TCR beta chain was defined by its CDR3 amino acid sequence together with its V-gene family, and reads without a unique V-gene family were excluded. As a way to deal with suspected cross-contamination and a sequencing artifact, a later analysis dropped 592 nucleotide sequences that were highly shared and had low generation probability. In a later analysis, a clonal expansion index was calculated for each public chain from normalized within-repertoire ranks of inferred template counts. In a later analysis, generation probabilities were computed with a VDJ recombination model fitted to out-of-frame rearrangements, and the resulting probabilities were checked against IGoR. A later analysis scored TCR-TCR, TCR-HLA and TCR-CMV co-occurrence with hypergeometric tests, applying a repertoire-size bias correction to TCR pairs. In a later analysis, false discovery rates were estimated by permuting HLA or CMV assignments 20 times. In a later analysis, co-occurring TCRs were grouped using DBSCAN, with TCRdist sequence similarity added in when clustering inside HLA-allele-positive subsets. Repertoires with fewer than 30,000 or more than 120,000 public chains were left out of co-occurrence clustering, as were about 5 repertoires with anomalous nucleotide sharing. TCRdb limited this immuneACCESS table to in-frame rearrangements with V and J called. A share of clones is missing; checked studies link under half to unresolved V genes, and the rest is unexplained. Clonal size and the V and J genes are those of that table, whereas D and trimming came from the DNA. The sample records about 98,000 clones, 80% to 85% of which are singletons. The top ten clones comprise 1.4% of the sample.

In total, about 650 healthy bone marrow donors made up the cohort. Cohort members were all nominally healthy when sampled, although unrecorded immune exposures were likely present. The donor was CMV seronegative and was included in the group of 352 seronegative cohort members. A peripheral blood sample was provided by each donor, and peripheral blood mononuclear cells were used for TCR beta sequencing. The Qiagen DNeasy Blood Extraction Kit was used to extract genomic DNA from the blood cell samples. The study at large found these results: The authors suggested that the approach could potentially be extended to other disease states and immunological phenotypes. The sequencing pipeline was judged likely to have produced a cluster of highly shared sequence variants as a technical artifact. According to a later analysis, TCR association rates differed among HLA loci, with DRB1 alleles showing the most associated TCRs and HLA-C alleles showing the fewest. In an earlier analysis of about 600 of the donors, most TCR beta V segments appeared in productive rearrangements about 87% or about 30% of the time, broadly matching IMGT annotations. Several of the top co-occurrence clusters appeared to be linked to parvovirus B19, influenza, CMV and Epstein-Barr virus, according to a later analysis. Because counts were too low, 15 to 20 rarely observed V segments, including chromosome 9 orphons, were left out of the earlier analysis of 587 of the donors. Cytomegalovirus status was reported to be diagnosed by the classifier with high specificity and sensitivity in both the original and validation cohorts. The 87-base-pair reads could not distinguish some IMGT-functional V segments, including TRBV6-2 and TRBV6-3, so those segments were excluded. A further reported finding was that TCR beta sequences accurately predicted the HLA-A and HLA-B alleles for most subjects in the first cohort. The study listed 150 to 200 TCR beta chains as associated with cytomegalovirus. Correlated functional status among segregating V segments might reflect linkage disequilibrium, but an unknown experimental factor could not be ruled out. In vitro tests confirmed that a few of the cytomegalovirus-associated TCR beta chains recognize cytomegalovirus antigens. In a later genetic analysis, fewer N-insertions in productive TCRs were reported among donors in an Asian-associated ancestry cluster than the roughly 700-donor mean. Most TCR sequences were observed very rarely across donors, whereas some public TCRs were present in many individuals. V-gene and J-gene trimming of TCR beta chains was associated with a missense DCLRE1C variant in a later genetic analysis, and the association was replicated in an independent cohort. A later analysis found that HLA-associated TCR beta chains were more clonally expanded and had lower generation probabilities than equally common non-associated chains. Because some donors lacked HLA typing at each locus, the association tests relied only on the typed subset. CMV serostatus was the only immune exposure information available for the cohort. Assigning TCR associations to individual alleles was difficult when HLA alleles, especially DR and DQ, strongly co-occurred. This cohort had only TCR beta chains sequenced, and the lack of alpha or paired-chain data limited which features could be detected. Specific HLA alleles were associated with 16,951 TCR beta sequences at a false discovery rate of 0.05 in a later analysis. Sequencing depth was assumed to be roughly uniform across donors in the presence/absence analyses, though that assumption may not hold. A later analysis found that most CMV-associated TCR beta chains appeared HLA-restricted, with HLA associations seemingly driven largely by CMV exposure.

The germline V gene (reference sequence) supplies CDR1 MNHNY and CDR2 SVGAGI. From its cysteine to its phenylalanine, the CDR3 spans 13 amino acids. The retained sequence is limited to the CDR3, 39 bases, with the frame set at the first base. Cut back by 2 bases and 7 bases, the V and J ends lie 12 bases apart. The sequence came from a man aged 40-49 years in good health and CMV-seronegative. The V and J segments used are TRBV6-6 and TRBJ2-7; the D region possibly corresponds to TRBD2 (5 bases align). The sequenced sample was PBMCs. At the DNA level, the sequence is TGTGCCAGCAGTTACAGGCTAGCCGATGAGCAGTACTTC. This translates into CASSYRLADEQYF.